This record covers a single T cell receptor (beta chain). The antigen remains undetermined. Trimming removed 1 base from V and 5 bases from J, with 8 bases in between. Germline-derived CDR1 and CDR2 are SGHTA and FQGTGA. The CDR3 loop spans 13 amino acids. Profiling relied on immunoSEQ multiplex PCR, and the TCRdb table lists in-frame clones only, not all of them. The sample records more than 95,000 clones, roughly 84% being singletons. The record originates from a study of graft-versus-host responses after intestinal transplantation. As for the study in general: Recipients had multivisceral, liver-intestinal, or isolated intestinal transplants. Every transplant recipient was induced with anti-thymocyte globulin, then maintained on tacrolimus and steroids for approximately three years.

Study-wide findings and caveats: Allograft graft-versus-host to host-versus-graft clonal ratios ran high in patients with graft-donor T cell macrochimerism.

This rearrangement joins TRBV7-3 to TRBJ1-1; D unclear. The input for sequencing was unstimulated CD4+ T cells sorted from spleen or lymph node cells, taken before intestinal transplant. The origin of this receptor is a human donor who received an intestinal transplant. The CDR3: CASSLNSGTEAFF. CDR3 nucleotide sequence: TGTGCCAGCAGCTTAAATTCTGGAACTGAAGCTTTCTTT.